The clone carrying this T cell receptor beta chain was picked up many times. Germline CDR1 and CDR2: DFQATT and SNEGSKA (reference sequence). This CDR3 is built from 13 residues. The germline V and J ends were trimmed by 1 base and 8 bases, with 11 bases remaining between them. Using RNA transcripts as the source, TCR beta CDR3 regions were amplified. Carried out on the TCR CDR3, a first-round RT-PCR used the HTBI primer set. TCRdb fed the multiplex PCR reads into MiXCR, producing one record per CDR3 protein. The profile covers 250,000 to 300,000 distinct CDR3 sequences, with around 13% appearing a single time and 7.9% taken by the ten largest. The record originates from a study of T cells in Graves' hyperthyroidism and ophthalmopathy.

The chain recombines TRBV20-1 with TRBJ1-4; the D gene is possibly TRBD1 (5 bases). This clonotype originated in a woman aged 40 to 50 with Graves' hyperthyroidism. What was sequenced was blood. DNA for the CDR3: TGCAGTGCTAGAGCAGGGTGGGGGGAAAAACTGTTTTTT. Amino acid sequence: CSARAGWGEKLFF.